What follows describes a single TCR beta chain. Original handling: Reference gene primer amplification gave estimated nucleated cell counts. Using immunoSEQ multiplex PCR, the repertoire was profiled, and TCRdb retains in-frame clones only, with some absent. The V and J calls and clone size were taken over from that table, and D and trimming were inferred from the DNA. The data show about 78,000 clones, with around 90% seen just once and roughly 1% held by the top ten. The data originate from a study of blood T cell repertoires in COVID-19. There are 15 residues in the CDR3. V was trimmed by 6 bases and J by 6 bases, leaving 18 bases between them. Germline V gene sequence: CDR1 KGHSH, CDR2 LQKENI.

The chain uses TRBV18 and TRBJ2-1, with a tentative D call TRBD1 (5 bases). Material: peripheral blood. The clonotype comes from a woman in her forties or fifties in a cohort sampled during active COVID-19. The CDR3 sequence is CASSMGLGPSNEQFF. CDR3 DNA sequence: TGTGCCAGCTCCATGGGGCTAGGGCCGAGCAATGAGCAGTTCTTC.